The T cell receptor (beta chain) described here comes from a study of T-cell memory formation after mild COVID-19. General study points: Later expanders leaned CD4+, whereas clones that contracted between day 15 and 85 were balanced CD4/CD8.

This clonotype occurred a few times. Its antigen remains unknown. The junction had 8 bases not matched to a gene; V was cut back by 6 bases and J by 0 bases. The length of the CDR3 is 16 residues. Germline CDR1 is MDHEN and CDR2 is SYDVKM. 5'RACE primed at constant segments yielded TCR alpha and TCR beta cDNA libraries bearing sample barcodes and UMIs. MiXCR, run by TCRdb on the 5' RACE reads, gives a single entry per CDR3 protein. The data hold more than 250,000 distinct CDR3 sequences, with 16% observed a single time. The sequenced sample consisted of PBMCs or a T cell subset sorted from them (not recorded which). This sequence joins TRBV28 and TRBJ2-1; 7 bases map to TRBD1. This receptor was identified in a man in his late teens or twenties who had mild COVID-19 (a few samples of this study predate the infection). Cell type and time point are not known. This CDR3 reads CASRPWDRRSYNEQFF. The CDR3 bases are TGTGCCAGCAGGCCTTGGGACAGACGCTCCTACAATGAGCAGTTCTTC. The full variable domain, with the rest looked up from reference TRBV28 and TRBJ2-1, is DVKVTQSSRYLVKRTGEKVFLECVQDMDHENMFWYRQDPGLGLRLIYFSYDVKMKEKGDIPEGYSVSREKKERFSLILESASTNQTSMYLCASRPWDRRSYNEQFFGPGTRLTVL.